The T cell receptor beta chain described here comes from a study of blood T cell repertoires in COVID-19. Germline assignment: CDR1 LGHNA and CDR2 YNFKEQ. V lost 2 bases to trimming and J lost 3 bases, with 11 bases between them. This CDR3 has 15 amino acids. TCRdb's copy holds only in-frame clones and misses some; the assay was immunoSEQ multiplex PCR. The sample includes tens of thousands of clones, more than 80% of them seen just once. The receptor comes from a human donor in a cohort sampled during active COVID-19. V gene TRBV4-2 combines with J gene TRBJ1-3; unclear D gene. Sequenced input: peripheral blood. CDR3 residues: CASSQNAGFGNTIYF. DNA of the CDR3: TGTGCCAGCAGCCAAAACGCGGGTTTTGGAAACACCATATATTTT.